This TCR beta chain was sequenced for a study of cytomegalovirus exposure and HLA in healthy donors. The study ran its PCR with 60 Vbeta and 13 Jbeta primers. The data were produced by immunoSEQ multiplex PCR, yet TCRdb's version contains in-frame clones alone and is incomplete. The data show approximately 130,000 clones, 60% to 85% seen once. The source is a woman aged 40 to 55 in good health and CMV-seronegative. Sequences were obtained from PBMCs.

The CDR3 is CASRSPSGGVYNEQFF. CDR3 DNA sequence: TGTGCCAGCAGATCCCCTAGCGGGGGGGTCTACAATGAGCAGTTCTTC. This sequence joins TRBV28 and TRBJ2-1, with 12 bases that match TRBD2. This CDR3 has 16 amino acids. V was pared by 6 bases and J by 3 bases, with 6 bases of the junction left unmatched. CDR1 is MDHEN and CDR2 is SYDVKM in the germline V gene. The complete variable domain, with remaining parts taken from reference TRBV28 and TRBJ2-1, reads DVKVTQSSRYLVKRTGEKVFLECVQDMDHENMFWYRQDPGLGLRLIYFSYDVKMKEKGDIPEGYSVSREKKERFSLILESASTNQTSMYLCASRSPSGGVYNEQFFGPGTRLTVL.